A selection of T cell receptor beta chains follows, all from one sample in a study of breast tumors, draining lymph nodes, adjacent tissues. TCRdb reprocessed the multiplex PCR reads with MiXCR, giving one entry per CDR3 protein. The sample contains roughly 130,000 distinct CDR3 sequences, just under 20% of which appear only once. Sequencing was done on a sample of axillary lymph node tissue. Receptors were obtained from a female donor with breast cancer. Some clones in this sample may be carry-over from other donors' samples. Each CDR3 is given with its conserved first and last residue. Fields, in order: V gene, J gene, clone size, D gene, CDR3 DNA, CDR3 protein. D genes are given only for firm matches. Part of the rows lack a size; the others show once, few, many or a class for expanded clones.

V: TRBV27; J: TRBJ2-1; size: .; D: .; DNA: TGTGCCAGCCAGCAGGGACCATACAATGAGCAGTTCTTC; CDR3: CASQQGPYNEQFF
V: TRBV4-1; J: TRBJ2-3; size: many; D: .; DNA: TGCGCCAGCAGCCAAGTGGTCCGGGCAGATACGCAGTATTTT; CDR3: CASSQVVRADTQYF
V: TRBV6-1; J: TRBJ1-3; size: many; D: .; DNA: TGTGCCAGCAGTGAATTAGGCGCCTCTGGAAACACCATATATTTT; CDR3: CASSELGASGNTIYF
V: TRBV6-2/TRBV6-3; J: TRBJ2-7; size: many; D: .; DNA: TGTGCCAGCAATTGGCGCAGCTCCTACGAGCAGTACTTC; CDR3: CASNWRSSYEQYF
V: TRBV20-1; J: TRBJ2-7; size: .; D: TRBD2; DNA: TGCAGTGCTAGCTCCGAAATAGCGGGAGGGGTCCCCTACGAGCAGTGCTTC; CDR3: CSASSEIAGGVPYEQCF
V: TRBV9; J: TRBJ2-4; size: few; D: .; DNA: TGTGCCAGCAGCGTACGTAGGGACCCGCTAAACATTCAGTACTTC; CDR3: CASSVRRDPLNIQYF
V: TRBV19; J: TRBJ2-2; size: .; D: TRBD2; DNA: TGTGCCAGTAGTATAGAGGGGGGACTAGCGGGAGTCAGTTTGCCCGGGGAGCTGGTTTTT; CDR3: CASSIEGGLAGVSLPGELVF
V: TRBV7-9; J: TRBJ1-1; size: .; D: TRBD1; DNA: TGTGCCAGCAGCTTAGGGACAGGGGGTCCCAGGGAAGCTTTCTTT; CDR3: CASSLGTGGPREAFF
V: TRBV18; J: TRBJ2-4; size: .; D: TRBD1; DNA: TGTGCCAGCTCACCGGGACAGGGGTTAAACATTCAGTACTTC; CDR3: CASSPGQGLNIQYF
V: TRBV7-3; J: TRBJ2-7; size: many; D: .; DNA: TGTGCCAGCAGCTTAACGGGGGGTAGGTCCTACGAGCAGTACTTC; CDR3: CASSLTGGRSYEQYF
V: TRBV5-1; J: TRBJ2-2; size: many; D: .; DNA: TGCGCCAGCAGTCCTAGTCCCGGGATTCGGGACACCGGGGAGCTGTTTTTT; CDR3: CASSPSPGIRDTGELFF
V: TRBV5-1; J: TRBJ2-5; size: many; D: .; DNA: TGCGCCAGCAGCCCCTCTAAAGGAGAAGAGACCCAGTACTTC; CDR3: CASSPSKGEETQYF
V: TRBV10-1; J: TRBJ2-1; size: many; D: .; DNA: TGCGCCAGCAGTGACAGCGGTAGGGTCGGGGATGAGCAGTTCTTC; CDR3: CASSDSGRVGDEQFF
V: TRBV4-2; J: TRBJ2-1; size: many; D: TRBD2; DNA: TGTGCCAGCAGCCAAGATCTTGGGGGAGGGCCTACTTACAATGAGCAGTTCTTC; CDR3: CASSQDLGGGPTYNEQFF
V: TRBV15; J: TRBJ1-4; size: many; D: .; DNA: TGTGCCACCAGCAGACAGGGTGAAAAACTGTTTTTT; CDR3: CATSRQGEKLFF
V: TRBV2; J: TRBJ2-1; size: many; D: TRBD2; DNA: TGTGCCAGCAGTGAAGCAGGGACGGGGGGGGCCAATGAGCAGTTCTTC; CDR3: CASSEAGTGGANEQFF
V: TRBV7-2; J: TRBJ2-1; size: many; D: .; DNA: TGTGCCAGCAGCAAAGAGGGGCGGGATGAGCAGTTCTTC; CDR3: CASSKEGRDEQFF
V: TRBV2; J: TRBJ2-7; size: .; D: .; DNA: TGTGCCAGCAGTGGGGGTGGGGGCGAGCAGTACTTC; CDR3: CASSGGGGEQYF
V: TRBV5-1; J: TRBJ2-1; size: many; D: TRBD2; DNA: TGCGCCAGCAGCATCCGGACTAGCGGGGGAGGGGGCAATGAGCAGTTCTTC; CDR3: CASSIRTSGGGGNEQFF
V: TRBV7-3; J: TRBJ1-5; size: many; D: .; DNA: TGTGCCAGCAGCCCCCATCCCCAGGGAGGGAATGATCAGCCCCAGCATTTT; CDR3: CASSPHPQGGNDQPQHF
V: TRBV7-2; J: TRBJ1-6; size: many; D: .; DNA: TGTGCCAGCGGCCAGACATACTATTCACCCCTCCACTTT; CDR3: CASGQTYYSPLHF
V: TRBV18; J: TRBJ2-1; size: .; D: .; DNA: TGTGCCAGCTCACTTAGGCAGATAAACTCCGGACAATCTGAGCAGTTCTTC; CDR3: CASSLRQINSGQSEQFF
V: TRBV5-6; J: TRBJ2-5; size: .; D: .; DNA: TGTGCCAGCGGCTTGGGCGTACAAGAGACCCAGTACTTC; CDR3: CASGLGVQETQYF
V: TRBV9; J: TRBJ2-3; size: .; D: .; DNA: TGTGCCAGCGGCGGTAGCGAGAGGAAGGAAGATACGCAGTATTTT; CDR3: CASGGSERKEDTQYF
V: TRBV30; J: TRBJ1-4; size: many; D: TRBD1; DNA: TGTGCCTGGAGTCCAAAGGGGGCCGGTAATGAAAAACTGTTTTTT; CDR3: CAWSPKGAGNEKLFF
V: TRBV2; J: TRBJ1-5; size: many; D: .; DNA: TGTGCCAGCGGTGGCGGGTTATCTCAGCCCCAGCATTTT; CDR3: CASGGGLSQPQHF
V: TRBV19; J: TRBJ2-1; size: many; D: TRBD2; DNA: TGTGCCAGTAGTCTCAACCGACTAGCGGGGGTAGGTAATGAGCAGTTCTTC; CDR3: CASSLNRLAGVGNEQFF
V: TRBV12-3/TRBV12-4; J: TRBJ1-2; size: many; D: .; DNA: TGTGCCAGCAGTTTATCATACAGTGGCTATGGCTACACCTTC; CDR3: CASSLSYSGYGYTF
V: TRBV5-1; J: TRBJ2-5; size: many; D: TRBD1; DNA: TGCGCCAGCAGCACAACAGGGGGCGTCGAGGAGACCCAGTACTTC; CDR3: CASSTTGGVEETQYF
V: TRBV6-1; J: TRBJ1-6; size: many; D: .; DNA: TGTGCCAGCAGTGAATTAGCAGTTAATAATTCACCCCTCCACTTT; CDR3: CASSELAVNNSPLHF
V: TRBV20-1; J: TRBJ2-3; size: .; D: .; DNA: TGCAGTGCTAGAGATAACCTTGGAGGGGGGGACACAGATACGCAGTATTTT; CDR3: CSARDNLGGGDTDTQYF
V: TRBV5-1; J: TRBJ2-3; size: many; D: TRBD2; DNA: TGCGCCAGCAGCGGGGGGACTAGCGTTAAAGATACGCAGTATTTT; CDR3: CASSGGTSVKDTQYF
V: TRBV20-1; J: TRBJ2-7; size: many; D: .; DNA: TGCAGTGCTAGAGGCTCCCGGGGGAACTCCTACGAGCAGTACTTC; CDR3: CSARGSRGNSYEQYF
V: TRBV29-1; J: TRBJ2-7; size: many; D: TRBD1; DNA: TGCAGCGTTGAAGCTGGGGGGACAGGGACTCGGCAGTACTTC; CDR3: CSVEAGGTGTRQYF
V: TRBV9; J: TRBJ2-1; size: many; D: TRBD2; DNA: TGTGCCAGCAGCCCCCCCGGGCGGGAGGAAGTAAATGAGCAGTTCTTC; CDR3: CASSPPGREEVNEQFF
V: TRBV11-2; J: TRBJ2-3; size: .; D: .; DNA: TGTGCCAGCAGCTTCCTCCAGGGCGTCGATACGCAGTATTTT; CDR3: CASSFLQGVDTQYF
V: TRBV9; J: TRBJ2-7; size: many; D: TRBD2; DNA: TGTGCCAGCAGCGTAGGGGCGAGCGGGATACCCTACGAGCAGTACTTC; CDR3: CASSVGASGIPYEQYF
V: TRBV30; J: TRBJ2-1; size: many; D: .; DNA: TGTGCCTGGAGTGTCCCAGGACGAAACAATGAGCAGTTCTTC; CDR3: CAWSVPGRNNEQFF
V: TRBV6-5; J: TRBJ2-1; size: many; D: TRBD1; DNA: TGTGCCAGCAGTTCCCCCCGACAGGGGTACAATGAGCAGTTCTTC; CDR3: CASSSPRQGYNEQFF
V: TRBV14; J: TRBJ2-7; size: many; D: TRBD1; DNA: TGTGCCAGCAGCCAAGTCCGGACAGGGACGGGAGAGCAGTACTTC; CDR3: CASSQVRTGTGEQYF
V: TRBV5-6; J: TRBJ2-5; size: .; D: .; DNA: TGTGCCAGCAGCTTGGCGGGGGCGTATGGTGAGACCCAGTGCTTC; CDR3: CASSLAGAYGETQCF
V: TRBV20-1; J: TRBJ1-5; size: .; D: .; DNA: TGCAGTGCTAGATTCCGTCTTAGCAATCAGCCCCAGCATTTT; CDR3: CSARFRLSNQPQHF